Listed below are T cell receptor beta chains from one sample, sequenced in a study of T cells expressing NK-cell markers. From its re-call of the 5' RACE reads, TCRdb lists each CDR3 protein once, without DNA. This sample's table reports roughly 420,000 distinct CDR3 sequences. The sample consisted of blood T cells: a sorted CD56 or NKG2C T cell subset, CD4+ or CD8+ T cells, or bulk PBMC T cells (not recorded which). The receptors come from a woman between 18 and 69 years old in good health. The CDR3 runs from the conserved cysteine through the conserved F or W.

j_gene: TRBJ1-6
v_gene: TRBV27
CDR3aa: CASSLDPRGSPLHF

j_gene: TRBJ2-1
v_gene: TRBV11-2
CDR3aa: CASSVGSEQFF

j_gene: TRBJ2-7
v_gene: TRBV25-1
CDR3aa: CASSGDPSYEQYF

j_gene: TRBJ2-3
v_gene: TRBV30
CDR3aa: CAWARDGSSTDTQYF

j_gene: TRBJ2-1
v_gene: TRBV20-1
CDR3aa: CSASARDRVNYNEQFF

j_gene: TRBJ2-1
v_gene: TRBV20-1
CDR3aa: CSAIEDRGYNEQFF

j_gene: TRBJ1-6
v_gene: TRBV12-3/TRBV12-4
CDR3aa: CASKEFNSPLHF

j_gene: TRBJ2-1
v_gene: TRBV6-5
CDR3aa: CASSYVAGGGEQFF

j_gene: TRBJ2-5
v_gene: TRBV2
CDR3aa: CANPRGQGMETQYF

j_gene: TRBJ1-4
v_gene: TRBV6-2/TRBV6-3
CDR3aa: CASSAGHEKLFF

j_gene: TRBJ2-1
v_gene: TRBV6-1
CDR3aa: CASTLAGGNEQFF

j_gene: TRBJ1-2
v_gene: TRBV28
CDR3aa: CATTTGYYGYTF

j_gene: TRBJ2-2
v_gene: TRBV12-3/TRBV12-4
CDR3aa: CASSPGTSGRTGELFF

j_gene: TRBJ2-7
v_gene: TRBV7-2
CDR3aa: CASSWTVTSYEQYF

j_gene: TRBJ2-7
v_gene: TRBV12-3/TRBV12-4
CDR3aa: CASSLGQGFIYEQYF

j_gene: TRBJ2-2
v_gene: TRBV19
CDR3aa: CASSQDTANTGELFF

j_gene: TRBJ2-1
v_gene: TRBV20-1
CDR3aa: CSASSGTSGYNEQFF

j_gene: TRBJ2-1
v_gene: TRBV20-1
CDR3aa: CSARIGRYYNEQFF

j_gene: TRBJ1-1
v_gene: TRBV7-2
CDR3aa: CASSLSALQAEAFF

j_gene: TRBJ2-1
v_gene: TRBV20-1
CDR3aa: CSASPPSSYNEQFF

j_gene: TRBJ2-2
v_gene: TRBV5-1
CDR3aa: CASSNRRLPGTGELFF

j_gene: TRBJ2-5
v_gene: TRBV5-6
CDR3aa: CASSLGLAGGPEEETQYF

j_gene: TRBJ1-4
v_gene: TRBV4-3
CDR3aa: CASSQDLVRSRGEKLFF

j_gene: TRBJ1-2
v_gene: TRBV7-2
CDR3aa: CASSPISNYGYTF

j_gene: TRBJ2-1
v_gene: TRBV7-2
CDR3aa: CASSFSPGPRAEQFF

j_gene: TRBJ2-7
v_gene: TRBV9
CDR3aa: CASSPRDSSSYEQYF

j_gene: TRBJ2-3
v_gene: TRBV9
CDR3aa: CASSVVSGGAGGTQYF

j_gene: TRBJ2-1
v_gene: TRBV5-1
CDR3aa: CASSLGWAGSNEQFF

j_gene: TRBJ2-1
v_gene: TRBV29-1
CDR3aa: CSAAPRYNEQFF

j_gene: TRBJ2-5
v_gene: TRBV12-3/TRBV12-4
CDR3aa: CASSLMGETQYF

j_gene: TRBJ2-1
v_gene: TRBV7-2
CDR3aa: CASSSRGLAGEGFF

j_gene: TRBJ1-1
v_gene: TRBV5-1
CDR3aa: CASSLRNRVNTEAFF

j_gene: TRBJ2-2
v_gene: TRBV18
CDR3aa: CASSPPGDRDQNTGELFF

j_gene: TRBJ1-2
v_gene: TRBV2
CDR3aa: CAFSRPGGAGGYTF

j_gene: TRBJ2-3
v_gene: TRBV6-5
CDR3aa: CATRDSTDTQYF

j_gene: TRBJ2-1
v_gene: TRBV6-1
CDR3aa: CASGTPGLVYNEQFF

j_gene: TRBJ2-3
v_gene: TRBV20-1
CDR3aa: CSARPPTDTQYF

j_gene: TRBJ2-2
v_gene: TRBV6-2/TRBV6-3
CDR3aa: CASSLRLDAGELFF